Sequencing of this TCR beta chain was carried out in a study of shared clonotypes between healthy human individuals (dated by TCRdb to 2020 to 2022). For the wider study: A few men and a couple of women, aged 18 to 49 years, made up the cohort. Per donor, three plates each were used for CD4 naive and CD4 memory, two for CD8 naive, and one for CD8 memory. To estimate repertoire size and how much clonotype sharing occurs between individuals, the study deeply sequenced the blood TCR repertoires of several healthy adults. Libraries were prepared and TCR repertoires were sequenced by different laboratories using diverse techniques, in order to increase sequencing depth and limit assay-specific biases. Leukapheresis yielded between about 0.8 and 8.9 billion PBMCs per donor.

From the germline V gene, CDR1 is SGHRS and CDR2 is YFSETQ. Its CDR3 holds 14 amino acids, cysteine through phenylalanine. The only DNA kept is the CDR3, 42 bases in frame from the first base. The trim is 4 bases for V and 6 bases for J, with a gap of 15 bases between the germline ends. Healthy HIV-negative adults with no recently reported acute infections or vaccinations were included as donors. Only Caucasian adults living in Nashville, Tennessee, USA were represented among the donors. CD4+ T cells were enriched by magnetic negative selection, after which naive cells were positively selected on CD45RA and the negative fraction was taken as the memory subset. After blood collection by leukapheresis, PBMCs were isolated using Ficoll-Histopaque density gradient centrifugation and then cryopreserved in the vapor phase of liquid nitrogen. Analytical flow cytometry was used to check the purity and quantity of every magnetically sorted T cell population. Genomic DNA was isolated from every sorted fraction and measured by UV absorbance on a Nanodrop 2000c.

Using the deep immunoSEQ assay, TCR CDR3 regions were amplified from genomic DNA by multiplex PCR. Extracted genomic DNA from each cell subset was distributed evenly across all wells of several immunoSEQ 96-well plates, and each plate was treated as a replicate. For sorted subsets, approximately 200 ng of genomic DNA, equivalent to around 29,000 T cell genomes, went into each replicate PCR. The purified libraries were quantified using a Qubit 3.0 fluorometer, sized with a Bioanalyzer 2100, and then quantified again using the KAPA Library Quantification kit. Every immunoSEQ 96-well plate was sequenced on a separate single-read 150-cycle Illumina NextSeq 550 flow cell. The study's processing was this. Because only junctional sequences without quality scores were contained in the immunoSEQ output, filtering matching that applied to full-length reads could not be performed. Sequences were annotated with PyIR, a Python wrapper for IgBLAST v1.9, using IMGT germline references to assign V/J genes and CDR3. Any read was removed if the V/J assignment was weak (E-value above 1e-6), the CDR3 was missing, or the read contained stop codons, out-of-frame junctions, or ambiguous translated residues. V3J clonotypes were defined by identical inferred V gene, J gene, and CDR3 amino acid sequence. The percentage overlap between two repertoires was calculated by dividing the number of shared unique clonotypes by the size of the smaller repertoire. Repertoire richness was assessed with RTK rarefaction, the Chao1 estimator, and Recon v2.1 estimates of unobserved clonotypes. OLGA was used to compute generation probabilities for all TCRbeta clonotypes that the gDNA method yielded from a handful of donors. TCRdb mirrors the immuneACCESS table, restricted to in-frame sequences. Some clones are absent from its copies; in checked studies, under half trace to an unresolved V gene, and the reason for the others is unknown. The V and J calls and clone size come from that table; D and trimming were worked out from the DNA. Across this sample there are over 850,000 clones, with around three quarters seen only once. Approximately 0.5% of the sample is in the top ten clones.

Of note for this clone: Its antigen has not been determined. Nothing much larger sits one base from this clone, and base qualities are not available.

Paper-wide results and their limitations: Pairwise subsampling indicated that sequencing depth was expected to affect the degree of clonotype sharing among donors. When a few donors were compared, the shared fraction of clonotypes was around 4.6% for naive CD4, about 4% for naive CD8, 2% to 2.5% for memory CD4, and 0.35% to 0.5% for memory CD8. Compared with non-shared clonotypes, clonotypes shared by all four sorted-subset donors had higher generation probabilities. Larger estimated clonotype richness was generally found for naive subsets than for memory subsets. Even with the large sequencing depth, rarefaction of the sorted-subset datasets indicated that sequencing was incomplete. Only blood was sampled, and tissue TCR repertoires likely differ from those in blood. The small number of donors limited the genetic and exposure-history diversity represented.

This clonotype was obtained from a man in his late teens or twenties in good health. Some clones in this sample may be carry-over from other donors' samples. Recombination connected TRBV5-1 to TRBJ2-3; the D region possibly corresponds to TRBD1 (8 bases align). The sample was memory CD4+ T cells from PBMCs. What this sample's cell subset or site label stands for: CD45RA-negative fraction. The nucleotide sequence reads TGCGCCAGCAGCGCAACAGGGGGAGGGGATACGCAGTATTTT. The encoded protein is CASSATGGGDTQYF.